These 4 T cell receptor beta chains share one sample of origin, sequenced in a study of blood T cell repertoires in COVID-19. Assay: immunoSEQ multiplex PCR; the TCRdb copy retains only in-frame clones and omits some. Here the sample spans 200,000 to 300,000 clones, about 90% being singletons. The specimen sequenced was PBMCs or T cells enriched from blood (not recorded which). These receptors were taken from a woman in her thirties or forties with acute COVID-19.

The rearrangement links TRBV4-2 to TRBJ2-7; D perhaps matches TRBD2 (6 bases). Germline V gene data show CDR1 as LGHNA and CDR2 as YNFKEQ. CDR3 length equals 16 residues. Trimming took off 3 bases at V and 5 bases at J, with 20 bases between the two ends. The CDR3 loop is CASSQAPARGGDEQYF. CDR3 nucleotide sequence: TGTGCCAGCAGCCAGGCCCCGGCGAGGGGAGGCGACGAGCAGTACTTC.

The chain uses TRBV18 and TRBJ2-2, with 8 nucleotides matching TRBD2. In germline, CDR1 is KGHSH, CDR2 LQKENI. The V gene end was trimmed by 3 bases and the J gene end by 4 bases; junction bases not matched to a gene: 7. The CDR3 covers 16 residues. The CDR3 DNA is TGTGCCAGCTCACCTTCGAGCGGGGGTCGCACCGGGGAGCTGTTTTTT. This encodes CASSPSSGGRTGELFF.

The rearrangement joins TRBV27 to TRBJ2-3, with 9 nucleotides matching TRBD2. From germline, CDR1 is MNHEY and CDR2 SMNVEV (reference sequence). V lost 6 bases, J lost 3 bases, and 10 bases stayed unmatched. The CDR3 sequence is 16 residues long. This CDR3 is CASRGTSRIPTDTQYF. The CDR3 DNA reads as TGTGCCAGCAGGGGGACTAGCCGGATTCCGACAGATACGCAGTATTTT.

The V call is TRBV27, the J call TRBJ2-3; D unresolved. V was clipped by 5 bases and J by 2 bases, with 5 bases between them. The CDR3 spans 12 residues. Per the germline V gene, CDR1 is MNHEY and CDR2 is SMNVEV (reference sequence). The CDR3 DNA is TGTGCCAGCAGTATAAACACAGATACGCAGTATTTT. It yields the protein CASSINTDTQYF.